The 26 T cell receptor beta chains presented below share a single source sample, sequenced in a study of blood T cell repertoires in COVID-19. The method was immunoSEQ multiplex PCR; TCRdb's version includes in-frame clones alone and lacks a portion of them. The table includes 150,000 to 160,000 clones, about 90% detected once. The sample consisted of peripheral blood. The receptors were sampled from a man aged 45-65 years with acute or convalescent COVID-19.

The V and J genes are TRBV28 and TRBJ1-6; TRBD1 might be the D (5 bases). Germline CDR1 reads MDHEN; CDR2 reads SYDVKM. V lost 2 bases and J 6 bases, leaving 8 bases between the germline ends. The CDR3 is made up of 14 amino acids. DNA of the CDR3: TGTGCCAGCAGTTTACCAGGGCGTAATTCACCCCTCCACTTT. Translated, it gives CASSLPGRNSPLHF.

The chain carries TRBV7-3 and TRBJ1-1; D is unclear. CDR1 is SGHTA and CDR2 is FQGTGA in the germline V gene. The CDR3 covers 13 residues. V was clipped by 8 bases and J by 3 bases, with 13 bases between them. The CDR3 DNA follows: TGTGCCAGCGCATTCAGCGGGGACACTGAAGCTTTCTTT. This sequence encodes CASAFSGDTEAFF.

CDR3 in amino acids: CASSSTGTDTQYF. CDR3 coding DNA: TGTGCCAGCAGTTCGACAGGCACAGATACGCAGTATTTT. The chain links TRBV5-6 to TRBJ2-3; D is possibly TRBD1 (5 bases). V gave up 5 bases and J gave up 1 base, with 8 bases separating them. In germline, CDR1 is SGHDT, CDR2 YYEEEE. The CDR3 consists of 13 residues.

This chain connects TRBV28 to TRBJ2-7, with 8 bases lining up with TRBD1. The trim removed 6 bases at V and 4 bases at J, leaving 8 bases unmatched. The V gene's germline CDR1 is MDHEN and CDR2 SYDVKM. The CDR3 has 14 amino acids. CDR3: CASSLTGVRYEQYF. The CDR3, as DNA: TGTGCCAGCAGCCTGACAGGGGTCCGTTACGAGCAGTACTTC.

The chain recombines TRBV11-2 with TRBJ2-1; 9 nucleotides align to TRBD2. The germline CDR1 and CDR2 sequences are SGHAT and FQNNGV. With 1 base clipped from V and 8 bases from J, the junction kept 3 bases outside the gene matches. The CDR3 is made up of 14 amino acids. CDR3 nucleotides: TGTGCCAGCAGCTTAGCTAGCGGGATCTATGAGCAGTTCTTC. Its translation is CASSLASGIYEQFF. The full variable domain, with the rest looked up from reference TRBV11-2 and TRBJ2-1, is EAGVAQSPRYKIIEKRQSVAFWCNPISGHATLYWYQQILGQGPKLLIQFQNNGVVDDSQLPKDRFSAERLKGVDSTLKIQPAKLEDSAVYLCASSLASGIYEQFFGPGTRLTVL.

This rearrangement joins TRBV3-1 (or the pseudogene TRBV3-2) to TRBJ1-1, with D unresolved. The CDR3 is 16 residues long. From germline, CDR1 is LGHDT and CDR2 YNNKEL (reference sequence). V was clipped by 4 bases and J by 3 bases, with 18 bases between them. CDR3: CASSPDQRPGDTEAFF. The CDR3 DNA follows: TGTGCCAGCAGCCCAGACCAGAGGCCCGGGGACACTGAAGCTTTCTTT.

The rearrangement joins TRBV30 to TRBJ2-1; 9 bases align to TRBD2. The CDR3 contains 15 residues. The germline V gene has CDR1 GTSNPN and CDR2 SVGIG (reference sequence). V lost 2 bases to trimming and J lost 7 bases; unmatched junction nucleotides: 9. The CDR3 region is CAWSRAGGGLNEQFF. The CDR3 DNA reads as TGTGCCTGGAGTCGGGCGGGAGGGGGGTTGAATGAGCAGTTCTTC.

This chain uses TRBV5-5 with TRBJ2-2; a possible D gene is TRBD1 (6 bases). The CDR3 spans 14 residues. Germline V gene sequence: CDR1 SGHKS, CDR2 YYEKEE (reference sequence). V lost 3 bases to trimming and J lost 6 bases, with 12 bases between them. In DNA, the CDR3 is TGTGCCAGCAGCTCGCCCGACAGGTCCGGGGAGCTGTTTTTT. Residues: CASSSPDRSGELFF.

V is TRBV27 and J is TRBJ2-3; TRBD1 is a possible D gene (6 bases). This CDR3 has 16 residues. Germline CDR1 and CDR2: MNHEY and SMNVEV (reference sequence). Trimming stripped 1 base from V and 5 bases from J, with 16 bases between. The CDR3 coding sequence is TGTGCCAGCAGTTTATTTGGGGGCCGTGGGGGAGATACGCAGTATTTT. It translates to CASSLFGGRGGDTQYF.

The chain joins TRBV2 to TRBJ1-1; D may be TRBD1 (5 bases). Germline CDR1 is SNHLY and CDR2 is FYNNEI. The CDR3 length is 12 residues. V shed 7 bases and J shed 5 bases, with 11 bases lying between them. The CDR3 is CASNQGGTEAFF. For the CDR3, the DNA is TGTGCCAGCAATCAGGGTGGGACTGAAGCTTTCTTT.

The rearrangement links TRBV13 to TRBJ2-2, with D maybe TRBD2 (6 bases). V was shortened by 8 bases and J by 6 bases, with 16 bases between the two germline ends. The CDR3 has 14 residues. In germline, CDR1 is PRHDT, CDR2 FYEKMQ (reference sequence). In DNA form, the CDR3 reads TGTGCCAGCGGGGTGACGGGAGCTTCCGGGGAGCTGTTTTTT. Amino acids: CASGVTGASGELFF. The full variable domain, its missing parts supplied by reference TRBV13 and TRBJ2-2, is AAGVIQSPRHLIKEKRETATLKCYPIPRHDTVYWYQQGPGQDPQFLISFYEKMQSDKGSIPDRFSAQQFSDYHSELNMSSLELGDSALYFCASGVTGASGELFFGEGSRLTVL.

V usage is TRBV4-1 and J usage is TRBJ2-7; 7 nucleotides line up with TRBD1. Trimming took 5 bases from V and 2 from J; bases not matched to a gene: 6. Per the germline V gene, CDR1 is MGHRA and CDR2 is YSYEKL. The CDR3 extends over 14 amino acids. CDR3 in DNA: TGCGCCAGCAGCAGCCGGGACAGTGCCTACGAGCAGTACTTC. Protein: CASSSRDSAYEQYF.

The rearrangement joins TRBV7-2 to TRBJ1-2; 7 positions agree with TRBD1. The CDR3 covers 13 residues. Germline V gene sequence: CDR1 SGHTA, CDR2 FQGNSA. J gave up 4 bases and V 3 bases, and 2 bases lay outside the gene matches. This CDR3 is CASSLGQFYGYTF. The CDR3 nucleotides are TGTGCCAGCAGCTTGGGACAGTTCTATGGCTACACCTTC.

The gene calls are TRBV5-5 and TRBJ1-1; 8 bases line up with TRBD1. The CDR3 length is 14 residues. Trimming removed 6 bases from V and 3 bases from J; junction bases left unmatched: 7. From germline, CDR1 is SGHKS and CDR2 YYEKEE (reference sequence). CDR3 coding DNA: TGTGCCAGCATCGGACAGGGATGGGACACTGAAGCTTTCTTT. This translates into CASIGQGWDTEAFF.

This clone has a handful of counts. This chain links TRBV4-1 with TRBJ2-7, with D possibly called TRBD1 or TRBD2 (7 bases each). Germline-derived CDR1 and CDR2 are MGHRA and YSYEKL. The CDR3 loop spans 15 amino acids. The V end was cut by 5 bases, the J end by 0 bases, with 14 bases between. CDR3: CASSEGGGSSYEQYF. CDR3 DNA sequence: TGCGCCAGCAGCGAAGGGGGCGGGAGCTCCTACGAGCAGTACTTC.

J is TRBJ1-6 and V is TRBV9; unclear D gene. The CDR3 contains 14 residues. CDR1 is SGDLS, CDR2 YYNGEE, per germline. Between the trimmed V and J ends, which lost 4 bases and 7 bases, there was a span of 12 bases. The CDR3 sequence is CASSNGEGNSPLHF. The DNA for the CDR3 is TGTGCCAGCAGCAACGGAGAGGGCAATTCACCCCTCCACTTT.

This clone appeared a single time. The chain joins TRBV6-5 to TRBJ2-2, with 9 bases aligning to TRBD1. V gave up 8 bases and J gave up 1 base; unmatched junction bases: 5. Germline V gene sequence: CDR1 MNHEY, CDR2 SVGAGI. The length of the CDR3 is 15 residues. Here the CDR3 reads CASGRTGENTGELFF. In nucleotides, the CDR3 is TGTGCCAGCGGAAGGACAGGGGAGAACACCGGGGAGCTGTTTTTT.

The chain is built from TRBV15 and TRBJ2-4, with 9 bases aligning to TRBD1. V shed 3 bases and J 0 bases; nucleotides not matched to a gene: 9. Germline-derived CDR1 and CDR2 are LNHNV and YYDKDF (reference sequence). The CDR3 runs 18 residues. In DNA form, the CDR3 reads TGTGCCACCAGCAGGGGACAGGGTTGGGGGCTAGCCAAAAACATTCAGTACTTC. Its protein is CATSRGQGWGLAKNIQYF.

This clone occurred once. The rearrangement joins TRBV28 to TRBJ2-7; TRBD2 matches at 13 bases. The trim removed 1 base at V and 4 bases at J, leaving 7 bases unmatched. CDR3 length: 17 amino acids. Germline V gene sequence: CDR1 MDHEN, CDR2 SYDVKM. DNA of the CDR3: TGTGCCAGCAGTTTATCCCGGACTAGCGGGAGTTGGTACGAGCAGTACTTC. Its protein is CASSLSRTSGSWYEQYF. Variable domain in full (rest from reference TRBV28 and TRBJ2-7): DVKVTQSSRYLVKRTGEKVFLECVQDMDHENMFWYRQDPGLGLRLIYFSYDVKMKEKGDIPEGYSVSREKKERFSLILESASTNQTSMYLCASSLSRTSGSWYEQYFGPGTRLTVT.

The CDR3 DNA reads TGTGCCAGCAGTTTATCCTCGACAGGGGTAGAGACCCAGTACTTC. Translation gives CASSLSSTGVETQYF. This chain connects TRBV28 to TRBJ2-5; 8 nucleotides match TRBD1. Per germline, CDR1 MDHEN and CDR2 SYDVKM. Trimming took 1 base from V and 4 from J; bases not matched to a gene: 5. The CDR3 runs 15 residues.

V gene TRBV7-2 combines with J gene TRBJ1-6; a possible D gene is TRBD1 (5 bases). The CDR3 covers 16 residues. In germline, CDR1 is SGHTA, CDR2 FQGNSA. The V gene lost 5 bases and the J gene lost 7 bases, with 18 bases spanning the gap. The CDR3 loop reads CASSPQPPGNNSPLHF. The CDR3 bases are TGTGCCAGCAGCCCCCAACCTCCAGGGAACAATTCACCCCTCCACTTT.

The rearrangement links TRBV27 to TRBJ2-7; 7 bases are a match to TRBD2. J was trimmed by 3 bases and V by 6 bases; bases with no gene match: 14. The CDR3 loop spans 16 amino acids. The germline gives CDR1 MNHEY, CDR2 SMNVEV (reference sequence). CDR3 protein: CASRPYGGTENYEQYF. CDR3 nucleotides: TGTGCCAGCAGGCCATACGGGGGGACGGAGAACTACGAGCAGTACTTC.

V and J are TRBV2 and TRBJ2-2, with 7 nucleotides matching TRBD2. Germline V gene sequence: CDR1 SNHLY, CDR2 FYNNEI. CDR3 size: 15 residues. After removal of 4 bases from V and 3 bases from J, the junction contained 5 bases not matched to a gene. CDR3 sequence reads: CASSVSSGYTGELFF. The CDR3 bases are TGTGCCAGCAGTGTTTCTAGCGGTTACACCGGGGAGCTGTTTTTT.

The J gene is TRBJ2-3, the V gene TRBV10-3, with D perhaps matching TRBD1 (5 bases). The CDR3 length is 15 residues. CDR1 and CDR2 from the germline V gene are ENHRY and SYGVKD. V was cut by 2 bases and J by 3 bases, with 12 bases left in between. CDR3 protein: CAISEPRQGTDTQYF. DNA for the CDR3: TGTGCCATCAGTGAGCCACGTCAGGGAACAGATACGCAGTATTTT.

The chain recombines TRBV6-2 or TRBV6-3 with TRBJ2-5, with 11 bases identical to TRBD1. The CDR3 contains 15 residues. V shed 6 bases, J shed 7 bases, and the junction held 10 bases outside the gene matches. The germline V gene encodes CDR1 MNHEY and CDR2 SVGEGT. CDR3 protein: CASSHPDRGHGTQYF. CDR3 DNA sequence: TGTGCCAGCAGCCACCCGGACAGGGGGCATGGGACCCAGTACTTC.

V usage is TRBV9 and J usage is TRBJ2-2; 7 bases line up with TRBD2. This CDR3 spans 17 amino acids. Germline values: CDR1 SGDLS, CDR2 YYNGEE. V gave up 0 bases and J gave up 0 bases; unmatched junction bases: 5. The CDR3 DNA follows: TGTGCCAGCAGCGTAGGGCGTAGCGGGTCGAACACCGGGGAGCTGTTTTTT. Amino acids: CASSVGRSGSNTGELFF. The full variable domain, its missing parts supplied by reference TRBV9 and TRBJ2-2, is DSGVTQTPKHLITATGQRVTLRCSPRSGDLSVYWYQQSLDQGLQFLIQYYNGEERAKGNILERFSAQQFPDLHSELNLSSLELGDSALYFCASSVGRSGSNTGELFFGEGSRLTVL.